These T cell receptor beta chains were read from a single sample in a study of blood T cell repertoires in COVID-19. The table came from immunoSEQ multiplex PCR; TCRdb's copy has only in-frame clones and leaves some out. The data contain 200,000 to 250,000 clones, about 88% of them singletons. The sequenced material came from peripheral blood. The source of these receptors is a woman aged 40 to 50 with acute or convalescent COVID-19. The CDR3 runs from the conserved cysteine through the conserved F or W. The D gene is left open where the match is weak. Size tells how often a clone was seen (once, few, many) or the class of an expanded clone, and some rows leave it out.

d_gene	v_gene	abundance	j_gene	CDR3aa	CDR3nt
TRBD1	TRBV19	-	TRBJ1-5	CASRSATGVGSNQPQHF	TGTGCCAGTAGGAGCGCGACAGGGGTGGGTAGCAATCAGCCCCAGCATTTT
TRBD1	TRBV5-1	-	TRBJ2-5	CASSYPGQGETQYF	TGCGCCAGCTCCTACCCCGGACAGGGTGAGACCCAGTACTTC
-	TRBV5-6	-	TRBJ1-6	CASRENDSPLHF	TGTGCCAGCAGGGAGAATGATTCACCCCTCCACTTT
TRBD1	TRBV9	-	TRBJ1-2	CASSAGQAVYGYTF	TGTGCCAGCAGCGCGGGACAGGCAGTCTATGGCTACACCTTC
-	TRBV19	-	TRBJ1-2	CASSIDLTGAGGYTF	TGTGCCAGTAGTATAGATCTTACAGGAGCGGGAGGCTACACCTTC
-	TRBV12-5	-	TRBJ1-5	CAPPKIAGACGQPQHF	TGTGCCCCCCCAAAGATTGCAGGGGCGTGTGGTCAGCCCCAGCATTTT
-	TRBV7-9	-	TRBJ1-1	CASSLEAGMRTEAFF	TGTGCCAGCAGCTTAGAAGCAGGGATGAGGACTGAAGCTTTCTTT
-	TRBV10-3	-	TRBJ1-2	CAISPAMGDRGNYGYTF	TGTGCCATCAGTCCCGCAATGGGGGACCGGGGGAACTATGGCTACACCTTC
-	TRBV6-5	-	TRBJ1-1	CASSSGGASAEAFF	TGTGCCAGCAGCTCCGGGGGGGCTAGCGCTGAAGCTTTCTTT
-	TRBV29-1	-	TRBJ2-3	CSVEGGALDTQYF	TGCAGCGTTGAAGGTGGGGCCCTAGATACGCAGTATTTT
TRBD1	TRBV27	-	TRBJ2-2	CASSGLSDRAGTGELFF	TGTGCCAGCAGTGGCCTTTCCGACAGGGCGGGCACCGGGGAGCTGTTTTTT
-	TRBV2	once	TRBJ1-5	CASSVGGYEGNQPQHF	TGTGCCAGCAGTGTGGGGGGTTACGAGGGCAATCAGCCCCAGCATTTT
TRBD1	TRBV30	once	TRBJ1-1	CAWAWTGLNTEAFF	TGTGCCTGGGCCTGGACAGGACTTAACACTGAAGCTTTCTTT
TRBD1	TRBV30	-	TRBJ2-1	CAWRGSGQGRNEQFF	TGTGCCTGGAGAGGTTCGGGACAGGGTAGGAATGAGCAGTTCTTC
TRBD2	TRBV2	-	TRBJ2-5	CASSVSAGLAGGQETQYF	TGTGCCAGCAGCGTCTCCGCCGGACTAGCGGGGGGCCAAGAGACCCAGTACTTC
-	TRBV7-9	-	TRBJ2-5	CASSLDYGNQETQYF	TGTGCCAGCAGCTTAGACTACGGGAACCAAGAGACCCAGTACTTC
TRBD1	TRBV9	-	TRBJ1-1	CASSPRDRWNTEAFF	TGTGCCAGCAGCCCACGGGACAGGTGGAACACTGAAGCTTTCTTT
TRBD1	TRBV3-1/TRBV3-2	-	TRBJ1-2	CASSQAGWDSEVGGYTF	TGTGCCAGCAGCCAAGCCGGGTGGGACAGCGAGGTGGGGGGCTACACCTTC
-	TRBV7-3	-	TRBJ1-1	CASGPGSLNTEAFF	TGTGCCAGCGGCCCGGGGAGCCTGAACACTGAAGCTTTCTTT
TRBD1	TRBV19	-	TRBJ2-2	CASSTDRVYTGELFF	TGTGCCAGTAGTACCGACAGGGTTTATACCGGGGAGCTGTTTTTT
-	TRBV5-1	-	TRBJ1-5	CASSLEGRGGNQPQHF	TGCGCCAGCAGCTTGGAGGGCAGGGGTGGCAATCAGCCCCAGCATTTT
-	TRBV7-9	-	TRBJ1-1	CASSLGRTTWNTEAFF	TGTGCCAGCAGCTTGGGCCGGACAACTTGGAACACTGAAGCTTTCTTT
-	TRBV11-2	once	TRBJ1-1	CASSSRFGDTEAFF	TGTGCCAGCAGCTCCCGGTTCGGTGACACTGAAGCTTTCTTT
TRBD1	TRBV27	-	TRBJ1-2	CASSSPGQGFYGYTF	TGTGCCAGCAGTTCCCCCGGACAGGGCTTCTATGGCTACACCTTC
-	TRBV4-2	-	TRBJ1-1	CASSQDGTEAFF	TGTGCCAGCAGCCAAGACGGCACTGAAGCTTTCTTT
TRBD1	TRBV6-5	-	TRBJ1-1	CASRPLGQGWAEAFF	TGTGCCAGCAGACCATTGGGACAGGGTTGGGCTGAAGCTTTCTTT
-	TRBV5-1	-	TRBJ1-1	CASSLIAGEITEAFF	TGCGCCAGCAGCTTAATCGCAGGGGAAATCACTGAAGCTTTCTTT
TRBD2	TRBV12-5	-	TRBJ2-5	CASGLGRAGAQETQYF	TGTGCTAGTGGTTTGGGACGAGCGGGGGCCCAAGAGACCCAGTACTTC
TRBD1	TRBV24-1	-	TRBJ2-5	CATSDSGQGQETQYF	TGTGCCACCAGTGATTCGGGACAGGGACAAGAGACCCAGTACTTC
-	TRBV19	-	TRBJ1-2	CASRAYGYTF	TGTGCCAGTAGGGCCTATGGCTACACCTTC
-	TRBV5-1	-	TRBJ1-3	CASSLAAGPWAGNTIYF	TGCGCCAGCAGCTTGGCCGCAGGCCCTTGGGCTGGAAACACCATATATTTT
TRBD2	TRBV10-3	-	TRBJ2-3	CAISEARLAGGRDTQYF	TGTGCCATCAGTGAGGCCAGACTAGCGGGGGGGAGGGATACGCAGTATTTT
-	TRBV3-1/TRBV3-2	-	TRBJ1-6	CASSQQGARFDSPLHF	TGTGCCAGCAGCCAACAAGGGGCCCGCTTTGATTCACCCCTCCACTTT
TRBD1	TRBV5-1	-	TRBJ1-1	CASRRTGHTEAFF	TGCGCCAGCCGCCGGACAGGGCACACTGAAGCTTTCTTT
-	TRBV27	-	TRBJ1-5	CASSSWPQHF	TGTGCCAGCAGTTCGTGGCCCCAGCATTTT